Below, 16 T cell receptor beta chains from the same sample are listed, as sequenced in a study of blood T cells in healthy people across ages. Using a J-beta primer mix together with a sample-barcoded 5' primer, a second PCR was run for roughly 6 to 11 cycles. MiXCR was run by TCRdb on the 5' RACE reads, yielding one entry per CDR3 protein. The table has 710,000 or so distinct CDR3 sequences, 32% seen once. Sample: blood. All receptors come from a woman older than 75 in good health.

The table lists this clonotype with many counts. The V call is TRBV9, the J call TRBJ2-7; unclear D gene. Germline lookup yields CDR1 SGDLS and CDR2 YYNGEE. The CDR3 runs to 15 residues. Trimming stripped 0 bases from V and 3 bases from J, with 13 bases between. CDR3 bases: TGTGCCAGCAGCGTAGAGATTGGCGAGAGCTACGAGCAGTACTTC. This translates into CASSVEIGESYEQYF.

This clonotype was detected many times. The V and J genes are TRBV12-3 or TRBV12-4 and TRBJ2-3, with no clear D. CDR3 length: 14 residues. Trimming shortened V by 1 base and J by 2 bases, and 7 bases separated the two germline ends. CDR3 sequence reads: CASSLDRITDTQYF. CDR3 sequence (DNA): TGTGCCAGCAGTTTAGATAGGATCACAGATACGCAGTATTTT.

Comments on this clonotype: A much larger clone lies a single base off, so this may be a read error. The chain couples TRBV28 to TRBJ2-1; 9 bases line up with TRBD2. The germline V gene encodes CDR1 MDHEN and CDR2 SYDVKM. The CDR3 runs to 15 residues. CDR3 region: CAGSPPGTSRGEQFF. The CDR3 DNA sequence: TGTGCCGGCAGTCCCCCCGGGACTAGCCGCGGAGAGCAGTTCTTC.

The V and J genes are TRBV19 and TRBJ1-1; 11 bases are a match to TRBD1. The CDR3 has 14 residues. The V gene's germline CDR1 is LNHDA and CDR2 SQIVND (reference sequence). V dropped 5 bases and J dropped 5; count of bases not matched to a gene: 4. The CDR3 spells CASSGGQGETEAFF. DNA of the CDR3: TGTGCCAGTAGTGGGGGACAGGGGGAGACTGAAGCTTTCTTT.

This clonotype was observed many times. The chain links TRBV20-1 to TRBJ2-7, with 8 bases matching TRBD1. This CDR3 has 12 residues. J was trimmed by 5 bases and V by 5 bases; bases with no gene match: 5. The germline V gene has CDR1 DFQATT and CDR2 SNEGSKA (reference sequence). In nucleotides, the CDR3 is TGCAGTGCTTGGGACAGGCAGCACGAGCAGTACTTC. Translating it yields CSAWDRQHEQYF.

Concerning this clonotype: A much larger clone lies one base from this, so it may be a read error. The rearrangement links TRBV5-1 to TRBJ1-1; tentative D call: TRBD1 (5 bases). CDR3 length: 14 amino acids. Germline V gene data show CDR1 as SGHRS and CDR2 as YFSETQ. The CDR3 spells CASARDSMNAEAFF. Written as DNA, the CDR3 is TGCGCCAGCGCCAGGGATTCCATGAACGCTGAAGCTTTCTTT.

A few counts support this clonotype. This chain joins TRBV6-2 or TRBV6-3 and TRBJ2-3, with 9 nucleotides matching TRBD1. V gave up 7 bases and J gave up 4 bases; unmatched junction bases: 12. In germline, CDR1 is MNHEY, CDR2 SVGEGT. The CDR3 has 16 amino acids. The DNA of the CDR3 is TGTGCCAGCACCACGGGACAGGGCGGTAGTGCAGATACGCAGTATTTT. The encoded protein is CASTTGQGGSADTQYF.

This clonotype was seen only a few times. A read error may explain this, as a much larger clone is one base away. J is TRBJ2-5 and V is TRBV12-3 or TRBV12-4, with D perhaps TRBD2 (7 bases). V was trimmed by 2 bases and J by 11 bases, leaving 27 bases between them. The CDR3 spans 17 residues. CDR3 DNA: TGTGCCAGCAGTTTAAGGCGGGGGCCTTACCTGGGAAATGAGCAGTACTTC. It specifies CASSLRRGPYLGNEQYF.

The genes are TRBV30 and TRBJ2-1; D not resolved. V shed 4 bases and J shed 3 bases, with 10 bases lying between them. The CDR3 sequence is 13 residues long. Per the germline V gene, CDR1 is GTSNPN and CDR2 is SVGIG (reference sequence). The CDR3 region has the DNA TGTGCCTGGAACATCGCTCTCTACAATGAGCAGTTCTTC. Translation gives CAWNIALYNEQFF.

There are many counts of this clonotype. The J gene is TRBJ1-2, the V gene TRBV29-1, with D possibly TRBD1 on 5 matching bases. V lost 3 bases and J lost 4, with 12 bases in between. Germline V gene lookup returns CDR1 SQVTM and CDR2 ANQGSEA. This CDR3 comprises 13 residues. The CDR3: CSVDPGRGYGYTF. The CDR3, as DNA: TGCAGCGTTGACCCAGGGCGGGGCTATGGCTACACCTTC.

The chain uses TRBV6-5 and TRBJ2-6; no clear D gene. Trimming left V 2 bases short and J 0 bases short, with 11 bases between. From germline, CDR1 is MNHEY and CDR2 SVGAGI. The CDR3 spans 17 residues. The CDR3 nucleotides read TGTGCCAGCAGTTACGTAGCCAGTAGCTCTGGGGCCAACGTCCTGACTTTC. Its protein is CASSYVASSSGANVLTF.

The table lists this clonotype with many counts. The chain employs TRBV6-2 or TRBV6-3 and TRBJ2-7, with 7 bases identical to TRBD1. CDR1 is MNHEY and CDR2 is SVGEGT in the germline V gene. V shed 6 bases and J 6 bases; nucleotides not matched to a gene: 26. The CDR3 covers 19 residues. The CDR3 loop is CASRPHRPPTLSTGREQYF. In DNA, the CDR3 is TGTGCCAGCAGACCCCACCGTCCCCCTACCCTCTCGACAGGGCGCGAGCAGTACTTC.

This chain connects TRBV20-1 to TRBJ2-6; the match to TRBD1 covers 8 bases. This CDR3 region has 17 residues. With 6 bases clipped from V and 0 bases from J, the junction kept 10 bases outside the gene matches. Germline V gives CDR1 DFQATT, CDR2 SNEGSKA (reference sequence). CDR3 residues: CSAPQGAIISGANVLTF. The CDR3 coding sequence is TGCAGTGCACCCCAGGGGGCGATAATCTCTGGGGCCAACGTCCTGACTTTC.

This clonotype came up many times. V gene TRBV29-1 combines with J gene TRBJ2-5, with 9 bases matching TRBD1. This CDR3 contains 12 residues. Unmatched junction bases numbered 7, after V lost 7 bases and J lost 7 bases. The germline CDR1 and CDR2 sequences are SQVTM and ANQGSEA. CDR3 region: CSDRQGEGTQYF. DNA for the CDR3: TGCAGCGATAGACAGGGGGAGGGGACCCAGTACTTC.

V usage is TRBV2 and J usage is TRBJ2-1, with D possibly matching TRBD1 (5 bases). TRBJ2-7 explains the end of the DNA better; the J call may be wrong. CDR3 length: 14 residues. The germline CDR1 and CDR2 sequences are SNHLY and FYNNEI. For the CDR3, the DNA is TGTGCCAGCAGGACAGAGAGTTCCTACAATGAGCAGTACTTC. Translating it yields CASRTESSYNEQYF.

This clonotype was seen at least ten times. The CDR3 reads CASSSPGFRYGEQYF. In DNA form, the CDR3 reads TGTGCCAGCAGTAGTCCGGGTTTCAGATATGGGGAGCAGTACTTC. J is TRBJ2-7 and V is TRBV25-1; D gene uncertain. The CDR3 contains 15 residues. V dropped 5 bases and J dropped 7 bases, with 21 bases sitting between them. The germline gives CDR1 MGHDK, CDR2 SYGVNS.